These T cell receptor beta chains were read from a single sample in a study of T cell responses to AZD1222 COVID-19 vaccine. The method was immunoSEQ multiplex PCR; TCRdb's version includes in-frame clones alone and lacks a portion of them. This repertoire shows under 150,000 clones, roughly nine tenths found once; its top ten account for roughly 1.5%. Specimen: peripheral blood, collected 28 days after the second AZD1222 dose. These receptors originate from an adult who received the AZD1222 COVID-19 vaccine. The CDR3 runs from the conserved cysteine through the conserved F or W. The D gene is left open where the match is weak. Some rows have no size entry. The others give once, few or many, or a class for an expanded clone.

J,D,size,V,DNA,CDR3
TRBJ1-4,-,few,TRBV15,TGTGCCACCAGCAGAGGAACTACTAATGAAAAACTGTTTTTT,CATSRGTTNEKLFF
TRBJ2-7,TRBD2,-,TRBV9,TGTGCCAGCAGCCCTTCCCCCGGACTAGCGTCTTACGAGCAGTACTTC,CASSPSPGLASYEQYF
TRBJ2-3,-,-,TRBV18,TGTGCCAGCTCACCGGAGGGGCGACTCTGGGGAGAGATCACAGATACGCAGTATTTT,CASSPEGRLWGEITDTQYF
TRBJ2-1,-,-,TRBV28,TGTGCCAGCAGAGAATACAATGAGCAGTTCTTC,CASREYNEQFF
TRBJ1-2,-,-,TRBV11-2,TGTGCCAGCAGCTCTGATTCCAGAGCAGACTATGGCTACACCTTC,CASSSDSRADYGYTF
TRBJ2-7,TRBD2,-,TRBV5-6,TGTGCCAGCAGAAGGGGGACTAGCGGGTACTCCTACGAGCAGTACTTC,CASRRGTSGYSYEQYF
TRBJ2-5,-,-,TRBV5-1,TGCGCCAGCAGCACCCCGCAGACCCAAGAGACCCAGTACTTC,CASSTPQTQETQYF
TRBJ2-2,TRBD1,-,TRBV2,TGTGCCAGCAGTCGACAGGGAAGGAGCACCGGGGAGCTGTTTTTT,CASSRQGRSTGELFF
TRBJ2-7,TRBD2,-,TRBV2,TGTGCCAGCAGGAGTCCGGGACTAGGGGACGAGCAGTACTTC,CASRSPGLGDEQYF
TRBJ2-1,-,-,TRBV9,TGTGCCAGCAGCGTAAGCTTAGGGAGTGAGCAGTTCTTC,CASSVSLGSEQFF
TRBJ2-3,TRBD2,once,TRBV7-3,TGTGCCAGCAGCTTATTGGGGAGGGCCTCCTCCGATACGCAGTATTTT,CASSLLGRASSDTQYF
TRBJ2-3,TRBD1,-,TRBV7-3,TGTGCCAGCAGCCGTGGACAGGGGACAGATACGCAGTATTTT,CASSRGQGTDTQYF
TRBJ1-4,-,-,TRBV2,TGTGCCAGCAGTGATACCGGGGCGGGTAATGAAAAACTGTTTTTT,CASSDTGAGNEKLFF
TRBJ2-7,-,-,TRBV3-1/TRBV3-2,TGTGCCAGCAGCCAAGGACTATTCTACGAGCAGTACTTC,CASSQGLFYEQYF
TRBJ2-7,TRBD2,-,TRBV9,TGTGCCAGCAGCCCCTCGACTAGCCTGGTCTACGAGCAGTACTTC,CASSPSTSLVYEQYF
TRBJ2-5,-,-,TRBV24-1,TGTGCCACCAGTGATCCGGGACCGCTTGGCGAGACCCAGTACTTC,CATSDPGPLGETQYF
TRBJ1-1,-,-,TRBV7-3,TGTGCCAGCAGCTTACAGCAGAACACTGAAGCTTTCTTT,CASSLQQNTEAFF
TRBJ2-3,TRBD2,-,TRBV28,TGTGCCAGCCTCACTTCGGGACTATTAAAAGATACGCAGTATTTT,CASLTSGLLKDTQYF
TRBJ2-1,-,-,TRBV3-1/TRBV3-2,TGTGCCAGCAGCCACGGGGGTCCCTTAAATGAGCAGTTCTTC,CASSHGGPLNEQFF
TRBJ2-1,TRBD2,-,TRBV10-3,TGTGCCATCGCACTAGCGGACTCAAACAATGAGCAGTTCTTC,CAIALADSNNEQFF
TRBJ1-1,-,-,TRBV6-5,TGTGCCAGCAGTTTTTCAGGGCCACCCTCCAACACTGAAGCTTTCTTT,CASSFSGPPSNTEAFF
TRBJ2-7,TRBD2,once,TRBV27,TGTGCCAGCGGATCTCCTCCCGGGACTAACGCCTACGAGCAGTACTTC,CASGSPPGTNAYEQYF
TRBJ1-5,-,-,TRBV30,TGTGCCTGGAGTGCCCCCCTCAGGGGAAATCAGCCCCAGCATTTT,CAWSAPLRGNQPQHF
TRBJ2-5,-,-,TRBV19,TGTGCCAGTACCCCGGTCTTTGGGCGGTGGGAGACCCAGTACTTC,CASTPVFGRWETQYF
TRBJ1-5,-,-,TRBV19,TGTGCCAGTACCTCGCGGGGGGGCGAGAGCAATCAGCCCCAGCATTTT,CASTSRGGESNQPQHF
TRBJ2-1,TRBD2,-,TRBV6-1,TGTGCCAGCAGTTTGGAGCGGGAGGGCCGAGTTGAGCAGTTCTTC,CASSLEREGRVEQFF
TRBJ1-5,-,-,TRBV5-1,TGCGCCAGCAGCTTGTCTCCCGGGCAGCCCCAGCATTTT,CASSLSPGQPQHF
TRBJ2-3,-,-,TRBV7-3,TGTGCCAGCAGTCAAGGAGCAGATACGCAGTATTTT,CASSQGADTQYF
TRBJ1-2,-,once,TRBV7-2,TGTGCCAGCAGCTTAGTTGGTTGGGACAAGCGGGATGGCTACACCTTC,CASSLVGWDKRDGYTF
TRBJ1-2,-,once,TRBV28,TGTGCCAGCAGATCTAACAACTATGGCTACACCTTC,CASRSNNYGYTF
TRBJ2-1,-,-,TRBV2,TGTGCCCAAGCGGTAGCGCCTTCCTACAATGAGCAGTTCTTC,CAQAVAPSYNEQFF
TRBJ2-7,TRBD1,once,TRBV7-3,TGTGCCAGCAGCTACAGGGGCCGCTTTCTGGGGGAGCAGTACTTC,CASSYRGRFLGEQYF
TRBJ1-1,-,-,TRBV11-2,TGTGCCAGCAGCTTAGTTGCCAGACCCACTGAAGCTTTCTTT,CASSLVARPTEAFF
TRBJ1-5,-,few,TRBV3-1/TRBV3-2,TGTGCCAGCAGCCAAGATTTAGTCGTGCAGCCCCAGCATTTT,CASSQDLVVQPQHF
TRBJ2-3,TRBD2,once,TRBV27,TGTGCCAGCAGTTTATCTCTAGCGGCTAGCACAGATACGCAGTATTTT,CASSLSLAASTDTQYF
TRBJ1-2,TRBD1,-,TRBV5-1,TGCGCCAGCAGCCCGTACAGGGGACGATGGGAGTTTGTGGGCTACACCTTC,CASSPYRGRWEFVGYTF
TRBJ2-1,-,-,TRBV6-4,TGTGCCAGCAGTGAGCTCATAAGCTCCTACAATGAGCAGTTCTTC,CASSELISSYNEQFF
TRBJ1-2,-,-,TRBV11-2,TGTGCCAGCAGCCATGAGGGATCTGGCTACACCTTC,CASSHEGSGYTF
TRBJ2-3,-,-,TRBV7-2,TGTGCCAGCGGGCGGAGTCAGAACACAGATACGCAGTATTTT,CASGRSQNTDTQYF
TRBJ2-7,-,-,TRBV5-4,TGTGCCAGCAGCTTGGGGCTAGCGAGGGAGCAGTACTTC,CASSLGLAREQYF
TRBJ2-1,TRBD1,-,TRBV27,TGTGCCAGCAGTTTTACAGGGGCACCCTTAGTTAATGAGCAGTTCTTC,CASSFTGAPLVNEQFF
TRBJ2-1,TRBD2,-,TRBV5-4,TGTGCCAGCAGCACCTCCGGGACTAGCTACAATGAGCAGTTCTTC,CASSTSGTSYNEQFF
TRBJ1-1,-,-,TRBV24-1,TGTGCCACCAGTGATTGGCCCCGTTCCCGTGAAGCTTTCTTT,CATSDWPRSREAFF
TRBJ1-5,TRBD1,-,TRBV28,TGTGCCAGCAGCAAACAGGGGGCGATTCAGCCCCAGCATTTT,CASSKQGAIQPQHF
TRBJ1-1,TRBD1,-,TRBV28,TGTGCCAGCAGCCTGGGGACAGGGGCTGAAGCTTTCTTT,CASSLGTGAEAFF
TRBJ1-2,-,-,TRBV11-2,TGTGCCAGCAGCTTAGATAAGCGGTGGAGGGGGGGCGGCTACACCTTC,CASSLDKRWRGGGYTF
TRBJ1-2,-,-,TRBV5-1,TGCGCCAGCAGCAGCTCTACAGGGAGGGAGAACTATGGCTACACCTTC,CASSSSTGRENYGYTF
TRBJ2-3,-,-,TRBV19,TGTGCCAGTAGTATTAATAGGGTGGCAGATACGCAGTATTTT,CASSINRVADTQYF
TRBJ2-3,-,once,TRBV11-2,TGTGCCAGCAGCTTATCCGTGGGAAAGGGGGATACGCAGTATTTT,CASSLSVGKGDTQYF
TRBJ2-1,-,-,TRBV28,TGTGCCAGCAGTTTTGGAGGTTCCTACAATGAGCAGTTCTTC,CASSFGGSYNEQFF
TRBJ1-4,TRBD1,-,TRBV5-1,TGCGCCAGCAGCACCACAGGGGGTAATGAAAAACTGTTTTTT,CASSTTGGNEKLFF
TRBJ2-1,TRBD2,-,TRBV6-5,TGTGCCACCTCTGGCGGGAGCCCTTACAATGAGCAGTTCTTC,CATSGGSPYNEQFF
TRBJ1-1,TRBD1,-,TRBV6-4,TGTGCCCCCCTTACAGGGGTGGGGGAGAGCCCCGGGGTCCCTGAAGCTTTCTTT,CAPLTGVGESPGVPEAFF
TRBJ2-2,TRBD1,-,TRBV18,TGTGCCAGCTCAGCGGACAGGGGGCGAACCGGGGAGCTGTTTTTT,CASSADRGRTGELFF
TRBJ2-3,TRBD1,-,TRBV2,TGTGCCCACAACCCCGGGACAGGTAGTGAAGATACGCAGTATTTT,CAHNPGTGSEDTQYF
TRBJ2-5,-,-,TRBV7-9,TGTGCCAGCAGCTTAGGGTTCGGGGGGACCCAGTACTTC,CASSLGFGGTQYF
TRBJ1-1,-,-,TRBV24-1,TGTGCCACCAGTGATTCTCGACAGGACCGCACTGAAGCTTTCTTT,CATSDSRQDRTEAFF